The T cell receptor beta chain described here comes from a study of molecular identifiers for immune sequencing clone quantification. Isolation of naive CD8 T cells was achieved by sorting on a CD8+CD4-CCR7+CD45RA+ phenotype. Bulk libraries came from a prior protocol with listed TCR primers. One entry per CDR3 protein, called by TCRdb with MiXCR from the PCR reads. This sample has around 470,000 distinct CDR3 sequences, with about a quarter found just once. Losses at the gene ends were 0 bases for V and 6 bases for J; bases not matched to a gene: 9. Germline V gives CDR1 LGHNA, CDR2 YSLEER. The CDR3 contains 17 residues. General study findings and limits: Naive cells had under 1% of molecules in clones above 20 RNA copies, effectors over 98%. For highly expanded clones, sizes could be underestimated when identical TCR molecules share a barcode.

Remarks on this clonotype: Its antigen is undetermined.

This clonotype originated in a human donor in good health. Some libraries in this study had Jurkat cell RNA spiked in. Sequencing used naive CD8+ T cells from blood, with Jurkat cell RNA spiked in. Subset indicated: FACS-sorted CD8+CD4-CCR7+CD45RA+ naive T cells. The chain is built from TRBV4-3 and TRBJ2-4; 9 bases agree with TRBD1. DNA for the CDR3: TGCGCCAGCAGCCAAGATCGACGCACAGGGGGCGTAAACATTCAGTACTTC. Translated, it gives CASSQDRRTGGVNIQYF.